What follows are 3 T cell receptor beta chains derived from one specimen sequenced in a study of identical twins. Using its own MiXCR run on the 5' RACE reads, TCRdb lists one record per CDR3 protein. Among more than 400,000 distinct CDR3 sequences, roughly 15% were seen once, and the ten largest hold less than 0.5%. The sample also formed part of further work on yellow fever vaccine responses in identical twins.

Sequencing used CD4+ T cells sorted from blood. The receptors derive from a woman between 18 and 30 years old in good health.

The rearrangement joins TRBV12-5 to TRBJ2-2; 11 bases line up with TRBD2. The CDR3 runs to 16 residues. Germline CDR1 is LGHNT and CDR2 is FRNRAP. Trimming removed 5 bases from V and 1 base from J; junction bases left unmatched: 3. The CDR3 here is CASGDGTSGNTGELFF. CDR3 DNA: TGTGCTAGTGGTGACGGGACTAGCGGGAACACCGGGGAGCTGTTTTTT.

The genes are TRBV5-1 and TRBJ2-1; no clear D gene. V dropped 5 bases and J dropped 5 bases, with 8 bases sitting between them. Germline CDR1 SGHRS, CDR2 YFSETQ. This CDR3 is built from 12 residues. This CDR3 is CASRSGHNEQFF. The CDR3 DNA reads TGCGCCAGCAGATCGGGCCACAATGAGCAGTTCTTC.

This clonotype was seen a few times. This chain links TRBV29-1 with TRBJ1-1; D might be TRBD1 (6 bases). CDR3 length: 12 residues. Germline V lookup: CDR1 SQVTM, CDR2 ANQGSEA. Trimming removed 8 bases from V and 1 base from J, with 11 bases in between. The CDR3: CSSGTQNTEAFF. CDR3 coding DNA: TGCAGCTCCGGGACACAGAACACTGAAGCTTTCTTT.